Listed below are T cell receptor beta chains from one sample, sequenced in a study of cytomegalovirus exposure and HLA in healthy donors. The data were produced by immunoSEQ multiplex PCR, yet TCRdb's version contains in-frame clones alone and is incomplete. The table records approximately 80,000 clones, 65% to 85% of them present only once. Sequencing input: PBMCs. Receptors were obtained from a woman aged 40-49 years in good health and CMV-seropositive. The CDR3 runs from the conserved cysteine through the conserved F or W. A D gene is named only where the DNA matches it firmly. The listing skips clone size in some rows; elsewhere it reads once, few, many or a size class.

v_gene: TRBV4-2; j_gene: TRBJ1-1; abundance: -; d_gene: -; CDR3aa: CASSQDLWSNTEAFF; CDR3nt: TGTGCCAGCAGCCAAGATCTATGGAGTAACACTGAAGCTTTCTTT
v_gene: TRBV4-1; j_gene: TRBJ2-3; abundance: -; d_gene: TRBD1; CDR3aa: CASSQETFSTGADTDTQYF; CDR3nt: TGCGCCAGCAGCCAAGAAACCTTTTCGACAGGGGCAGACACAGATACGCAGTATTTT
v_gene: TRBV6-1; j_gene: TRBJ1-4; abundance: -; d_gene: TRBD1; CDR3aa: CASEIRDSLNEKLFF; CDR3nt: TGTGCCAGCGAAATTAGGGACAGTCTTAATGAAAAACTGTTTTTT
v_gene: TRBV7-2; j_gene: TRBJ1-3; abundance: few; d_gene: -; CDR3aa: CASSFPGNTIYF; CDR3nt: TGTGCCAGCAGCTTCCCGGGAAACACCATATATTTT
v_gene: TRBV9; j_gene: TRBJ2-1; abundance: once; d_gene: TRBD2; CDR3aa: CASSGSGGAYEQFF; CDR3nt: TGTGCCAGCAGCGGCAGCGGGGGGGCCTATGAGCAGTTCTTC
v_gene: TRBV28; j_gene: TRBJ1-2; abundance: -; d_gene: TRBD1; CDR3aa: CASSPGTGGNYGYTF; CDR3nt: TGTGCCAGCAGTCCCGGGACAGGGGGCAACTATGGCTACACCTTC
v_gene: TRBV30; j_gene: TRBJ1-2; abundance: -; d_gene: -; CDR3aa: CVKARVYGYTF; CDR3nt: TGTGTCAAGGCGAGGGTATATGGCTACACCTTC
v_gene: TRBV5-6; j_gene: TRBJ1-2; abundance: -; d_gene: -; CDR3aa: CASSLVNQVGYTF; CDR3nt: TGTGCCAGCAGCTTGGTTAACCAGGTTGGCTACACCTTC
v_gene: TRBV19; j_gene: TRBJ2-1; abundance: -; d_gene: TRBD1; CDR3aa: CASKAGTGTLYNEQFF; CDR3nt: TGTGCCAGTAAAGCCGGGACAGGGACTCTCTACAATGAGCAGTTCTTC
v_gene: TRBV19; j_gene: TRBJ2-5; abundance: -; d_gene: TRBD2; CDR3aa: CASSITPTSQETQYF; CDR3nt: TGTGCCAGTAGTATAACGCCGACTAGCCAGGAGACCCAGTACTTC
v_gene: TRBV9; j_gene: TRBJ2-6; abundance: -; d_gene: TRBD1; CDR3aa: CASSVRTGLLSGANVLTF; CDR3nt: TGTGCCAGCAGCGTTAGGACAGGTTTATTGTCTGGGGCCAACGTCCTGACTTTC
v_gene: TRBV4-2; j_gene: TRBJ2-5; abundance: -; d_gene: TRBD2; CDR3aa: CASSQEVSGGEETQYF; CDR3nt: TGTGCCAGCAGCCAAGAAGTCAGCGGGGGGGAAGAGACCCAGTACTTC
v_gene: TRBV7-8; j_gene: TRBJ2-7; abundance: -; d_gene: -; CDR3aa: CASSLAFRSGQYF; CDR3nt: TGTGCCAGCAGCTTAGCATTTAGGAGCGGGCAGTACTTC
v_gene: TRBV5-1; j_gene: TRBJ2-3; abundance: -; d_gene: -; CDR3aa: CASSLAHTDTQYF; CDR3nt: TGCGCCAGCAGCTTGGCCCACACAGATACGCAGTATTTT
v_gene: TRBV27; j_gene: TRBJ1-2; abundance: few; d_gene: -; CDR3aa: CASSLSTGGLGYTF; CDR3nt: TGTGCCAGCAGTTTATCGACGGGGGGCTTGGGCTACACCTTC
v_gene: TRBV18; j_gene: TRBJ2-7; abundance: -; d_gene: -; CDR3aa: CASSPPGSGSSPYEQYF; CDR3nt: TGTGCCAGCTCACCACCGGGATCGGGAAGTTCGCCCTACGAGCAGTACTTC
v_gene: TRBV15; j_gene: TRBJ1-2; abundance: -; d_gene: -; CDR3aa: CATSRDPGDYGYTF; CDR3nt: TGTGCCACCAGCAGAGATCCTGGAGACTATGGCTACACCTTC
v_gene: TRBV19; j_gene: TRBJ1-2; abundance: -; d_gene: -; CDR3aa: CASSIRRDYGYTF; CDR3nt: TGTGCCAGTAGTATAAGGAGGGACTATGGCTACACCTTC
v_gene: TRBV6-1; j_gene: TRBJ1-1; abundance: -; d_gene: TRBD1; CDR3aa: CASSEHRGNTEAFF; CDR3nt: TGTGCCAGCAGTGAGCACAGGGGTAACACTGAAGCTTTCTTT
v_gene: TRBV2; j_gene: TRBJ2-6; abundance: -; d_gene: -; CDR3aa: CASSEVLGYPPGVRSGANVLTF; CDR3nt: TGTGCCAGCAGTGAAGTCTTGGGTTACCCTCCGGGGGTAAGATCTGGGGCCAACGTCCTGACTTTC
v_gene: TRBV20-1; j_gene: TRBJ1-1; abundance: -; d_gene: -; CDR3aa: CSARLVGAFF; CDR3nt: TGCAGTGCGAGGCTGGTCGGAGCTTTCTTT
v_gene: TRBV19; j_gene: TRBJ2-5; abundance: -; d_gene: -; CDR3aa: CASSTIEGDQETQYF; CDR3nt: TGTGCCAGTAGTACCATCGAGGGGGACCAAGAGACCCAGTACTTC
v_gene: TRBV10-3; j_gene: TRBJ2-3; abundance: -; d_gene: -; CDR3aa: CAIKNGSLGGVNTDTQYF; CDR3nt: TGTGCCATCAAGAACGGTTCTCTGGGGGGAGTGAACACAGATACGCAGTATTTT
v_gene: TRBV5-4; j_gene: TRBJ2-1; abundance: -; d_gene: TRBD1; CDR3aa: CASSQGADRGRYNEQFF; CDR3nt: TGTGCCAGCAGCCAGGGGGCGGACAGGGGGCGGTACAATGAGCAGTTCTTC
v_gene: TRBV6-5; j_gene: TRBJ2-7; abundance: -; d_gene: TRBD1; CDR3aa: CASSYIMGQGYEQYF; CDR3nt: TGTGCCAGCAGTTATATCATGGGACAGGGCTACGAGCAGTACTTC
v_gene: TRBV7-8; j_gene: TRBJ1-2; abundance: -; d_gene: -; CDR3aa: CASSHRQGKSYTF; CDR3nt: TGTGCCAGCAGCCATCGCCAGGGGAAAAGCTACACCTTC
v_gene: TRBV30; j_gene: TRBJ1-5; abundance: -; d_gene: TRBD1; CDR3aa: CAWSTGQGRNQPQHF; CDR3nt: TGTGCCTGGAGTACGGGACAGGGACGCAATCAGCCCCAGCATTTT
v_gene: TRBV29-1; j_gene: TRBJ1-1; abundance: -; d_gene: -; CDR3aa: CSVGQWGFNTEAFF; CDR3nt: TGCAGCGTTGGACAGTGGGGATTTAACACTGAAGCTTTCTTT
v_gene: TRBV28; j_gene: TRBJ1-2; abundance: -; d_gene: TRBD1; CDR3aa: CASSPTGGASGYTF; CDR3nt: TGTGCCAGCAGTCCAACAGGGGGCGCTTCTGGCTACACCTTC
v_gene: TRBV11-2; j_gene: TRBJ1-4; abundance: -; d_gene: TRBD1; CDR3aa: CASSSTLQGATNEKLFF; CDR3nt: TGTGCCAGCAGCTCAACTCTACAGGGGGCAACTAATGAAAAACTGTTTTTT
v_gene: TRBV5-1; j_gene: TRBJ2-7; abundance: -; d_gene: -; CDR3aa: CASSLHKDTYEQYF; CDR3nt: TGCGCCAGCAGTCTCCACAAGGACACCTACGAGCAGTACTTC
v_gene: TRBV4-3; j_gene: TRBJ2-1; abundance: -; d_gene: -; CDR3aa: CASSQVFSYNEQFF; CDR3nt: TGCGCCAGCAGCCAAGTGTTTAGCTACAATGAGCAGTTCTTC
v_gene: TRBV18; j_gene: TRBJ2-5; abundance: -; d_gene: -; CDR3aa: CASSPGQQETQYF; CDR3nt: TGTGCCAGCTCACCTGGACAGCAAGAGACCCAGTACTTC
v_gene: TRBV13; j_gene: TRBJ1-1; abundance: -; d_gene: -; CDR3aa: CASSPQVNSVEAFF; CDR3nt: TGTGCCAGCAGCCCACAGGTTAATAGTGTGGAAGCTTTCTTT
v_gene: TRBV9; j_gene: TRBJ1-5; abundance: -; d_gene: -; CDR3aa: CASSVSGSNQPQHF; CDR3nt: TGTGCCAGCAGCGTGTCAGGTTCGAATCAGCCCCAGCATTTT
v_gene: TRBV7-6; j_gene: TRBJ2-5; abundance: -; d_gene: -; CDR3aa: CASSESPSAQETQYF; CDR3nt: TGTGCCAGCAGCGAAAGCCCTAGCGCACAAGAGACCCAGTACTTC
v_gene: TRBV28; j_gene: TRBJ1-1; abundance: -; d_gene: -; CDR3aa: CASSREPTVRAFF; CDR3nt: TGTGCCAGCAGTCGGGAGCCCACGGTTCGTGCTTTCTTT